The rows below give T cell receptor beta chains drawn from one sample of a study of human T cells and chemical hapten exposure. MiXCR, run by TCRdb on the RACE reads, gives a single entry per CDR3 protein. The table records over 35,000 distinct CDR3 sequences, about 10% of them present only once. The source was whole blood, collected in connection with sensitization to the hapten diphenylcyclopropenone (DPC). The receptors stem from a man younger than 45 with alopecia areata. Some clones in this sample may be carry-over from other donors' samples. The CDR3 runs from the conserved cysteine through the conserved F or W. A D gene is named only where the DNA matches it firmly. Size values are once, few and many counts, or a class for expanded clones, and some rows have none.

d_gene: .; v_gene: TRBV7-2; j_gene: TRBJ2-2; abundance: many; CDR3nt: TGTGCCAGCAGCCGGAGGTCTACCAGAGGCCCGAACACCGGGGAGCTGTTTTTT; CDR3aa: CASSRRSTRGPNTGELFF
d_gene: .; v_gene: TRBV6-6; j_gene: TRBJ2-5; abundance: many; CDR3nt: TGTGCCAGCAGGGACCCCCCTGGGATCCAAGAGACCCAGTACTTC; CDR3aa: CASRDPPGIQETQYF
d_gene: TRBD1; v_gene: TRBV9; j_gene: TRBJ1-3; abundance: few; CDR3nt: TGTGCCAGCAGCGCGCCATCAAAAGTTTCGGGACAGCCTGGAAACACCATATATTTT; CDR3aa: CASSAPSKVSGQPGNTIYF
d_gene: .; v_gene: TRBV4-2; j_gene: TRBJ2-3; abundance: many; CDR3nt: TGTGCCAGCAGCCAAGTGGAGGTCTCAGATACGCAGTATTTT; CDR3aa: CASSQVEVSDTQYF
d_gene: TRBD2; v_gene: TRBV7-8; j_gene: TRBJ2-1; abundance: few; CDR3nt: TGTGCCAGCAGCCCTCGCCCCCCACTAGCGGGAGGGCAAGATGAGCAGTTCTTC; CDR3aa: CASSPRPPLAGGQDEQFF
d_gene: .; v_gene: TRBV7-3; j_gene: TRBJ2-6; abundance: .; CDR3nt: TGTGCCAGCAGCCCAACTACCTCTGGGGCCAACGTCCTGACTTTC; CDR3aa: CASSPTTSGANVLTF
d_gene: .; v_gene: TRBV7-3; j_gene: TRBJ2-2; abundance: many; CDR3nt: TGTGCCAGCAGCCGGGACACCGGGGAGCTGTTTTTT; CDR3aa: CASSRDTGELFF
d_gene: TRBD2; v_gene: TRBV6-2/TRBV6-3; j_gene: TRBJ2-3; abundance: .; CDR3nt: TGTGCCAGCAGGCGCCCCGGCGGGGGGCAGTATTTT; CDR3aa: CASRRPGGGQYF
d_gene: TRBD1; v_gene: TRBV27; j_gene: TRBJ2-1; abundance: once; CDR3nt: TGTGCCAGCAGTCAGGGGGCTCGAGACAATGAGCAGTTCTTC; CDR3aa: CASSQGARDNEQFF
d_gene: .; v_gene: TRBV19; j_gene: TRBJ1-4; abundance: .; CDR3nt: TGTGCCAGTAGTATCGGGCTTCGGCAAACTAATGAAAAACTGTTTTTT; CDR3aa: CASSIGLRQTNEKLFF
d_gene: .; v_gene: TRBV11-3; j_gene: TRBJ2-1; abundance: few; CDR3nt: TGTGCCAGCAGCTTAGGGGTACAGGGCATCTACAATGAGCAGTTCTTC; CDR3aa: CASSLGVQGIYNEQFF
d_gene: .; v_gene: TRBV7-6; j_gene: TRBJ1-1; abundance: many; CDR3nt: TGTGCCAGCTTTGAGGGAACTGAAGCTTTCTTT; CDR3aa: CASFEGTEAFF
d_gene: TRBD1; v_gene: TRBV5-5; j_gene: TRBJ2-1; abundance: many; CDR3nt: TGTGCCAGCAGCTCAACTCCAACCGGGACAGGTCACAATGAGCAGTTCTTC; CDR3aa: CASSSTPTGTGHNEQFF
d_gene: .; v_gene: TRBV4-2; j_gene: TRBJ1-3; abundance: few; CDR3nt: TGTGCCAGCAGCACACGACAGACGAGCTCTGGAAACACCATATATTTT; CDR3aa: CASSTRQTSSGNTIYF
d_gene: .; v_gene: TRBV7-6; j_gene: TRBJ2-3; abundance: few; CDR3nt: TGTGTCAGCAGCCCTACAGATACGCAGTATTTT; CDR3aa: CVSSPTDTQYF
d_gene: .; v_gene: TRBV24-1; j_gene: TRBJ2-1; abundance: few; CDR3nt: TGTGCCACCAGTGGGCGGCAGGACCCCTACAATGAGCAGTTCTTC; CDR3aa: CATSGRQDPYNEQFF
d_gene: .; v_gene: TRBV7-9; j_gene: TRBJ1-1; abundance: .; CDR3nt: TGTGCCAGCAGCTTATACCAAGGACAGTTGAACACTGAAGCTTTCTTT; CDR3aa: CASSLYQGQLNTEAFF
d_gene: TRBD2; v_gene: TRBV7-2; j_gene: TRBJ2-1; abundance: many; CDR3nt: TGTGCCAGCAGCTTAGCTAGCGGGAGCCCCTACAATGAGCAGTTCTTC; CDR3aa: CASSLASGSPYNEQFF
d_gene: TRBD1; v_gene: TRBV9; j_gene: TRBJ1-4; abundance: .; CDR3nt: TGTGCCAGCAGCGTAGGACAGGGGGGAGAAAAACTGTTTTTT; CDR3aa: CASSVGQGGEKLFF
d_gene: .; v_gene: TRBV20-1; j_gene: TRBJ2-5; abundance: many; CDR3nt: TGCAGTGCTACCCAACCGCTCTGGGAAGAGACCCAGTACTTC; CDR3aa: CSATQPLWEETQYF
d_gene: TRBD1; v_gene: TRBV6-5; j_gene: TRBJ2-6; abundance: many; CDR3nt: TGTGCCAGCACAGGACAGGCTCTCTCTGGGGCCAACGTCCTGACTTTC; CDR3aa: CASTGQALSGANVLTF
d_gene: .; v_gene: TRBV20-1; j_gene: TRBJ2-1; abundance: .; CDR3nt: TGCAGTGCTAGGGTTGGTGAGCAGTTCTTC; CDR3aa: CSARVGEQFF
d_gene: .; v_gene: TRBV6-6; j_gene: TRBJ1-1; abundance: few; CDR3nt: TGTGCCAGCAGTTACGCGGTGAACACTGAAGCTTTCTTT; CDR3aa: CASSYAVNTEAFF
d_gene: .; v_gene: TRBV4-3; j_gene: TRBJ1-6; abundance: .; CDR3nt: TGCGCCAGCAGCCAGGCTGAGGGACGGTTTAATTCACCCCTCCACTTT; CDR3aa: CASSQAEGRFNSPLHF
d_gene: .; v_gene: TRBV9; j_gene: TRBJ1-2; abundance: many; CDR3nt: TGTGCCAGCAGCGGACAGGCCACAAACTATGGCTACACCTTC; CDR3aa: CASSGQATNYGYTF
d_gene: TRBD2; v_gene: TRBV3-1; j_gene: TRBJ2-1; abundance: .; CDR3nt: TGTGCCAGCAGCCAGCTCGCGGGGGGTCACAATGAGCAGTTCTTC; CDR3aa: CASSQLAGGHNEQFF
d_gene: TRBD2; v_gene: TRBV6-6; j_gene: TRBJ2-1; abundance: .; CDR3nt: TGTGCCAGCAGAGGACTAGTATCCCCATACAATGAGCAGTTCTTC; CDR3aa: CASRGLVSPYNEQFF
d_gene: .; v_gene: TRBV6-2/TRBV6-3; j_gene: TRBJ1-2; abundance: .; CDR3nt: TGTGCCAGCAGTGAACAGATTTCTGGATCCGTCTATGGCTACACCTTC; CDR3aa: CASSEQISGSVYGYTF
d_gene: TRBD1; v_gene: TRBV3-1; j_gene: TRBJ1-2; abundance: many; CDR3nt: TGTGCCAGCAGCGGACAGGGGCAGGACTATGGCTACACCTTC; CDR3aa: CASSGQGQDYGYTF
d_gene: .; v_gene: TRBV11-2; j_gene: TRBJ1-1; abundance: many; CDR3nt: TGTGCCAGCAGCTTTAGTCTGATGAACACTGAAGCTTTCTTT; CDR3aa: CASSFSLMNTEAFF
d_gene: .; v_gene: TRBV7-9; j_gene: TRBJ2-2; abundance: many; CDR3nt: TGTGCCAGCAGCTTAGTGTTGCAGAACACCGGGGAGCTGTTTTTT; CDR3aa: CASSLVLQNTGELFF
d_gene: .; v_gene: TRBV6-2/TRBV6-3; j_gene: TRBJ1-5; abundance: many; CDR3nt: TGTGCCAGCAGTTACTCGAGGCGGAATCAGCCCCAGCATTTT; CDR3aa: CASSYSRRNQPQHF
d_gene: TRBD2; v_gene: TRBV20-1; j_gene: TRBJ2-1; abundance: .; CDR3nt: TGCAGTGCTAGCTCTAGCGGGAGGGCCTTATCCTACAATGAGCAGTTCTTC; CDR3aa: CSASSSGRALSYNEQFF
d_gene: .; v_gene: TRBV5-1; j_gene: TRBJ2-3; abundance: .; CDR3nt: TGCGCCAGCAGCTTGAGGGGCCTTGGGGTAGATACGCAGTATTTT; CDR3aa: CASSLRGLGVDTQYF
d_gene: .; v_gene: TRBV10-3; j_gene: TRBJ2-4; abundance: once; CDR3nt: TGTGCCATCAGTGAGGGGGGCCCAAACATTCAGTACTTC; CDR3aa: CAISEGGPNIQYF
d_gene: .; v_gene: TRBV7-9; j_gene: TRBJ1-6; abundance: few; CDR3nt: TGTGCCAGCAGCTTTGGGTACTCCTATAATTCACCCCTCCACTTT; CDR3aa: CASSFGYSYNSPLHF
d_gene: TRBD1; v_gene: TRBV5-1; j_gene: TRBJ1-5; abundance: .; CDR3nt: TGCGCCAGCAGCCCAGGGGGCGCGGGGCAGCCCCAGCATTTT; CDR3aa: CASSPGGAGQPQHF
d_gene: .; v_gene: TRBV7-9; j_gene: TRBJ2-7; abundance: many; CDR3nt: TGTGCCAGCAGCGCGTCGGGACCAAGGACCTACGAGCAGTACTTC; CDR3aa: CASSASGPRTYEQYF
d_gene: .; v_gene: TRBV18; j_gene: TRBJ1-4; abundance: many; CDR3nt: TGTGCCAGCTCACCGGCGAACGAGGGTTCTAATGAAAAACTGTTTTTT; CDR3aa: CASSPANEGSNEKLFF
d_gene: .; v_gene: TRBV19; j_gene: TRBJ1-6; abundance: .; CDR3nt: TGTGCCAGTAAGGTATGGCCGGGACACATTGATTCACCCCTCCACTTT; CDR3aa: CASKVWPGHIDSPLHF
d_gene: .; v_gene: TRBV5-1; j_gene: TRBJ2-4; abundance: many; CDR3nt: TGCGCCAGCAGCTTGTCATTAGCCAAAAACATTCAGTACTTC; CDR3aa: CASSLSLAKNIQYF
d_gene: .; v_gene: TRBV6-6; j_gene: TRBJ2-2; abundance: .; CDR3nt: TGTGCCAGCACGGACAGATACACCGGGGAGCTGTTTTTT; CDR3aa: CASTDRYTGELFF
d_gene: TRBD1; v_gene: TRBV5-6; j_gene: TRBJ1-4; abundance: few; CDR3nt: TGTGCCAGCAGCTTGCCGGGACAGGGAGATGAAAAACTGTTTTTT; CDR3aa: CASSLPGQGDEKLFF
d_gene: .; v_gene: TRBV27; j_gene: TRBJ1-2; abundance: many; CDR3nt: TGTGCCAGCAGTTTACTGGGACGGGGCTATGGCTACACCTTC; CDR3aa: CASSLLGRGYGYTF
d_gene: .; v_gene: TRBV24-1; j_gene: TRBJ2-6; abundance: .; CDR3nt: TGTGCCACCAGTGATTTGAGGCTAGGGGCCAACGTCCTGACTTTC; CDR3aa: CATSDLRLGANVLTF
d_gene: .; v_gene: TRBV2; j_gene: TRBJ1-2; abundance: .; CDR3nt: TGTGCCAGCAGTGAAAAGGGGGTTAACTATGGCTACACCTTC; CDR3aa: CASSEKGVNYGYTF